Below are 24 T cell receptor beta chains sequenced from a single sample in a study of cytomegalovirus exposure and HLA in healthy donors. Primers included in the PCR were 60 Vbeta and 13 Jbeta primers. Assay: immunoSEQ multiplex PCR; the TCRdb copy retains only in-frame clones and omits some. The sample consists of 99,000 or so clones, approximately 11% of them appearing once. The source material was PBMCs. These receptors originate from a middle-aged man in good health and CMV-seropositive.

This clone turned up a few times. The chain couples TRBV9 to TRBJ2-3, with 9 positions matching TRBD2. Germline values: CDR1 SGDLS, CDR2 YYNGEE. This CDR3 has 14 amino acids. The V and J ends lost 4 bases and 4 bases, in that order; junction bases with no gene match: 4. CDR3 DNA: TGTGCCAGCAGCCTGGGCGGGAGGGCAGATACGCAGTATTTT. Its protein is CASSLGGRADTQYF.

The CDR3, as DNA: TGTGCCAGCTCACCTTTGCAGGGGGCTCGCGGGGAGCTGTTTTTT. It codes for CASSPLQGARGELFF. This sequence joins TRBV18 and TRBJ2-2; 8 nucleotides align to TRBD1. V trimming: 3 bases; J trimming: 7 bases; junction bases outside the gene matches: 7. The CDR3 is 15 amino acids. Germline V gene sequence: CDR1 KGHSH, CDR2 LQKENI.

This clone has more than one count but fewer than ten. The rearrangement uses TRBV9 and TRBJ2-1; unclear D gene. The germline V gene has CDR1 SGDLS and CDR2 YYNGEE. This CDR3 has 15 amino acids. V lost 0 bases and J 0 bases, leaving 7 bases between the germline ends. CDR3 DNA sequence: TGTGCCAGCAGCGTAGGAGTCGGCTCCTACAATGAGCAGTTCTTC. Protein product: CASSVGVGSYNEQFF.

This clone occurred a few times. This rearrangement joins TRBV29-1 to TRBJ1-1; the match to TRBD1 covers 9 bases. Germline values: CDR1 SQVTM, CDR2 ANQGSEA. Unmatched junction bases numbered 5, after V lost 6 bases and J lost 3 bases. CDR3 length: 13 amino acids. The CDR3 DNA reads as TGCAGCGTCCAGACAGGGGGAGACACTGAAGCTTTCTTT. Translated: CSVQTGGDTEAFF. Full variable domain (remainder filled in from reference TRBV29-1 and TRBJ1-1): SAVISQKPSRDICQRGTSLTIQCQVDSQVTMMFWYRQQPGQSLTLIATANQGSEATYESGFVIDKFPISRPNLTFSTLTVSNMSPEDSSIYLCSVQTGGDTEAFFGQGTRLTVV.

This clone was seen a handful of times. This chain uses TRBV19 with TRBJ1-3; D perhaps matches TRBD1 (6 bases). Trimming took off 7 bases at V and 6 bases at J, with 10 bases between the two ends. CDR1 LNHDA and CDR2 SQIVND come from the germline V gene (reference sequence). The CDR3 consists of 12 residues. The CDR3 DNA follows: TGTGCCAGTATGAACAGGGAAAACACCATATATTTT. It is translated as CASMNRENTIYF.

This clone has a handful of counts. The chain links TRBV27 to TRBJ2-7; 12 bases agree with TRBD1. The CDR3 runs to 17 residues. Germline lookup yields CDR1 MNHEY and CDR2 SMNVEV (reference sequence). With V trimmed by 2 bases and J by 7 bases, 12 bases remained unmatched. The CDR3 protein is CASSLRDRGPPPYEQYF. CDR3 nucleotide sequence: TGTGCCAGCAGTTTAAGGGACAGGGGGCCGCCCCCGTATGAGCAGTACTTC.

The chain has TRBV10-1 and TRBJ2-3; 15 nucleotides agree with TRBD2. CDR3 size: 17 residues. Germline V gene lookup returns CDR1 WNHNN and CDR2 SYGVQD (reference sequence). With 3 bases clipped from V and 6 bases from J, the junction kept 7 bases outside the gene matches. The chain's CDR3 is CASSEGTSGRPSDTQYF. Here the CDR3 DNA reads TGCGCCAGCAGTGAAGGGACTAGCGGGAGGCCATCTGATACGCAGTATTTT.

The genes are TRBV19 and TRBJ2-2, with D hard to call. Germline V CDR1 and CDR2: LNHDA, SQIVND (reference sequence). V was shortened by 4 bases and J by 6 bases, with 9 bases between the two germline ends. The CDR3 extends over 13 amino acids. CDR3 region: CASSKWSAGELFF. The CDR3 DNA reads as TGTGCCAGTAGTAAGTGGTCGGCCGGGGAGCTGTTTTTT.

The J gene is TRBJ1-3, the V gene TRBV20-1; D is unclear. V was clipped by 8 bases and J by 4 bases, with 9 bases between them. The CDR3 consists of 11 residues. Germline-derived CDR1 and CDR2 are DFQATT and SNEGSKA (reference sequence). Here the CDR3 DNA reads TGCAGTTTTCTAGCGGGAAACACCATATATTTT. Translating gives CSFLAGNTIYF.

This clone was recorded a few times. The gene calls are TRBV9 and TRBJ2-7, with 11 bases that match TRBD1. The trim removed 0 bases at V and 6 bases at J, leaving 5 bases unmatched. Germline-derived CDR1 and CDR2 are SGDLS and YYNGEE. The length of the CDR3 is 15 residues. The CDR3 nucleotides are TGTGCCAGCAGCGTAGGGGGGACAGGGGGGTCCGAGCAGTACTTC. This codes for CASSVGGTGGSEQYF.

The rearrangement joins TRBV15 to TRBJ1-5; no definite D call. Germline V gives CDR1 LNHNV, CDR2 YYDKDF (reference sequence). Trimming pared 1 base from V and 1 base from J, leaving 8 bases between. The CDR3 is made up of 15 amino acids. This chain's CDR3 is CATSRVAWSNQPQHF. CDR3 in DNA: TGTGCCACCAGCAGAGTAGCGTGGAGCAATCAGCCCCAGCATTTT.

CDR3 protein: CASSVYQETQYF. The CDR3 bases are TGCGCCAGCAGTGTCTATCAAGAGACCCAGTACTTC. V gene TRBV10-2 combines with J gene TRBJ2-5, with D hard to call. Per germline, CDR1 WSHSY and CDR2 SAAADI. This CDR3 spans 12 amino acids. Trimming cost V 4 bases and J 2 bases, with 5 bases left between them.

In its sample, this clone was seen a few times. This chain's CDR3 is CASSLSAGQPTDTQYF. CDR3 coding DNA: TGTGCCAGCAGTTTATCCGCGGGACAGCCCACAGATACGCAGTATTTT. The chain carries TRBV28 and TRBJ2-3, with TRBD1 as a possible D gene (7 bases). Germline assignment: CDR1 MDHEN and CDR2 SYDVKM. Trimming removed 1 base from V and 2 bases from J, with 13 bases in between. The CDR3 loop spans 16 amino acids.

The chain uses TRBV11-2 and TRBJ2-3; D is uncertain. Germline V gene data show CDR1 as SGHAT and CDR2 as FQNNGV. The CDR3 loop spans 14 amino acids. The germline V and J ends were trimmed by 6 bases and 2 bases, with 12 bases remaining between them. This CDR3 reads CASSQIGYTDTQYF. In nucleotides, the CDR3 is TGTGCCAGCAGTCAAATCGGTTACACAGATACGCAGTATTTT.

This clone was found once. This rearrangement joins TRBV10-3 to TRBJ2-3; tentative D call: TRBD2 (5 bases). This CDR3 has 12 amino acids. Germline V gene data show CDR1 as ENHRY and CDR2 as SYGVKD. V lost 6 bases and J 8 bases, leaving 12 bases between the germline ends. CDR3 bases: TGTGCCATCAGGGAAGGTGAGGGTACGCAGTATTTT. The encoded protein is CAIREGEGTQYF.

In its sample, this clone was seen a few times. The chain joins TRBV9 to TRBJ2-1; possibly TRBD1 for D (6 bases). The CDR3 has 13 residues. Trimming stripped 4 bases from V and 7 bases from J, with 12 bases between. CDR1 SGDLS and CDR2 YYNGEE come from the germline V gene. The CDR3, as DNA: TGTGCCAGCAGCATAGACAGGACGAATGAGCAGTTCTTC. This codes for CASSIDRTNEQFF.

The sample holds a few counts of this clone. The chain employs TRBV9 and TRBJ2-7; no definite D call. This CDR3 region has 14 residues. Germline V gives CDR1 SGDLS, CDR2 YYNGEE. V lost 0 bases and J 3 bases, leaving 10 bases between the germline ends. The CDR3 sequence: CASSVDVTDYEQYF. Written as DNA, the CDR3 is TGTGCCAGCAGCGTAGATGTGACTGACTACGAGCAGTACTTC.

The chain's CDR3 is CASSIGSRGDQPQHF. The CDR3 DNA sequence: TGTGCCAGTAGTATAGGATCCCGAGGAGATCAGCCCCAGCATTTT. The genes are TRBV19 and TRBJ1-5; D ambiguous. The CDR3 has 15 residues. V lost 1 base to trimming and J lost 5 bases, with 12 bases between them. Germline loops: CDR1 LNHDA, CDR2 SQIVND (reference sequence).

In this sample, this clone turned up a few times. The V gene is TRBV5-1, the J gene TRBJ1-2; a possible D gene is TRBD1 (5 bases). There are 14 residues in the CDR3. V was clipped by 0 bases and J by 2 bases, with 8 bases between them. Germline loops: CDR1 SGHRS, CDR2 YFSETQ. This chain's CDR3 is CASSLAPGNYGYTF. Here the CDR3 DNA reads TGCGCCAGCAGCTTGGCCCCAGGGAACTATGGCTACACCTTC.

The V call is TRBV5-1, the J call TRBJ2-7; D may be TRBD2 (5 bases). This CDR3 is built from 14 residues. CDR1 and CDR2 (germline): SGHRS, YFSETQ. V lost 3 bases to trimming and J lost 4 bases, with 14 bases between them. The CDR3 sequence is CASSSQVGRYEQYF. CDR3 sequence (DNA): TGCGCCAGCAGCTCCCAGGTGGGGAGATACGAGCAGTACTTC.

This clone was picked up a small number of times. The J gene is TRBJ2-5, the V gene TRBV5-1; TRBD1 matches 7 bases. The end of the DNA aligns better with TRBJ2-7, so the J call may be wrong. The CDR3 runs to 13 residues. Germline-derived CDR1 and CDR2 are SGHRS and YFSETQ. The CDR3 reads CASSRRDSYEQYF. The CDR3 DNA sequence: TGCGCCAGCAGCAGACGGGACAGCTACGAGCAGTACTTC.

This clone was picked up a small number of times. V gene TRBV11-2 combines with J gene TRBJ2-7, with 9 nucleotides matching TRBD1. CDR1 and CDR2 (germline): SGHAT, FQNNGV. This CDR3 spans 14 amino acids. V shed 5 bases, J shed 5 bases, and the junction held 7 bases outside the gene matches. The CDR3 protein is CASSHRDREDEQYF. The CDR3 nucleotides are TGTGCCAGCAGCCACCGGGACAGGGAAGACGAGCAGTACTTC.

This clone was recorded a few times. V gene TRBV28 combines with J gene TRBJ2-1; 9 bases map to TRBD2. The V gene end was trimmed by 5 bases and the J gene end by 1 base; junction bases not matched to a gene: 3. Looked up from germline, CDR1 is MDHEN and CDR2 is SYDVKM. The CDR3 totals 15 residues. This chain's CDR3 is CASSRGRGSYNEQFF. In DNA, the CDR3 is TGTGCCAGCAGTCGCGGGAGGGGGTCCTACAATGAGCAGTTCTTC.

This clone was counted between two and nine times. CDR3 in amino acids: CASSTTRSQETQYF. CDR3 nucleotide sequence: TGCGCCAGCAGCACTACTAGGAGCCAAGAGACCCAGTACTTC. The V gene is TRBV5-1, the J gene TRBJ2-5; maybe TRBD2 (5 bases). The CDR3 totals 14 residues. Deletions cut 4 bases from V and 1 base from J, with 11 bases between. CDR1 and CDR2 (germline): SGHRS, YFSETQ.